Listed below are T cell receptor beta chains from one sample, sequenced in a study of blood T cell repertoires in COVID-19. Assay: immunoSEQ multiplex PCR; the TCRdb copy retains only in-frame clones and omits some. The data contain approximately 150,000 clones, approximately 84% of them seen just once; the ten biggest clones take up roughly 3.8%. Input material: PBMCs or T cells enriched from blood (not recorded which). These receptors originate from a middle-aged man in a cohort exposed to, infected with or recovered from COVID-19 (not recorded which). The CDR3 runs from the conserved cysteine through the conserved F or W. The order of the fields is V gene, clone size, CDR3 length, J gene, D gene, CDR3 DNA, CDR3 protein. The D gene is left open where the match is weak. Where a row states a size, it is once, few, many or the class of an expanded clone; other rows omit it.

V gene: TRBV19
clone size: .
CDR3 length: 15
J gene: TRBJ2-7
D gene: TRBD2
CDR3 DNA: TGTGCCAGTACCCCGGGGGGGGCCCCCACCTACGAGCAGTACTTC
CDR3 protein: CASTPGGAPTYEQYF

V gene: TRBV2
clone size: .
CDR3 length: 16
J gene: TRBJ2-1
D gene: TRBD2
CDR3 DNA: TGTGCCAGCTTGACTAGCGGGGGGAGCTCCTACAATGAGCAGTTCTTC
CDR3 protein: CASLTSGGSSYNEQFF

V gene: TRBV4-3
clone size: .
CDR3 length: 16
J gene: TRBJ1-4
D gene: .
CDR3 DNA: TGCGCCAGCAGCCTCAATGGTGGGGCAGTAAATGAAAAACTGTTTTTT
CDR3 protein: CASSLNGGAVNEKLFF

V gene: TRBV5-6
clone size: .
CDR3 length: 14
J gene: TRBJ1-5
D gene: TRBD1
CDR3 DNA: TGTGCCAGCAGCGCGGGACAGGGTATTCAGCCCCAGCATTTT
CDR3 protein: CASSAGQGIQPQHF

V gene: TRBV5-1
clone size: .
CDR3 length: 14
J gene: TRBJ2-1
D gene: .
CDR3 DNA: TGCGCCAGCAGCCCCGCGACAGCCTCTCATGAGCAGTTCTTC
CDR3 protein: CASSPATASHEQFF

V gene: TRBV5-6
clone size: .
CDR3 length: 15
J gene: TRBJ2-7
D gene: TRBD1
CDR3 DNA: TGTGCCAGCAGCTTGGGTAACGCAGGGGGCTACGAGCAGTACTTC
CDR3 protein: CASSLGNAGGYEQYF

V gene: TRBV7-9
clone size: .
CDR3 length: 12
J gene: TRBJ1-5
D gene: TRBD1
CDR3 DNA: TGTGCCACCGCGCAGGGGGCTCAGCCCCAGCATTTT
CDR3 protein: CATAQGAQPQHF

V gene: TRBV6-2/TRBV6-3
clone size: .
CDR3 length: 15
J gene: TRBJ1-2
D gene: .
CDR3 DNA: TGTGCCAGCAGTTACCTTCCAAACACGAACTATGGCTACACCTTC
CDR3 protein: CASSYLPNTNYGYTF

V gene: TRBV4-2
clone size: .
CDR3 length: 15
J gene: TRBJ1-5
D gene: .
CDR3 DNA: TGTGCCAGCAGCCAAGATGGGGGGGGCAATCAGCCCCAGCATTTT
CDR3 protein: CASSQDGGGNQPQHF

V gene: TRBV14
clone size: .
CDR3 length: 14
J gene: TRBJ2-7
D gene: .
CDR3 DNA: TGTGCCAGCAGCCTCCAGGGGCGCTTCTACGAGCAGTACTTC
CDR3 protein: CASSLQGRFYEQYF

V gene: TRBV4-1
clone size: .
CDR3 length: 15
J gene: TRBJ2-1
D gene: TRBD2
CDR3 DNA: TGCGCCAGCAGCCAGTCAAGCGGGAGGGCCTTTGAGCAGTTCTTC
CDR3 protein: CASSQSSGRAFEQFF

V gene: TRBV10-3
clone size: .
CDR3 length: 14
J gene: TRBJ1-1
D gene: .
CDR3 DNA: TGTGCCATCAGTGTCGGCAGGGAAGGAACTGAAGCTTTCTTT
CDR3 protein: CAISVGREGTEAFF

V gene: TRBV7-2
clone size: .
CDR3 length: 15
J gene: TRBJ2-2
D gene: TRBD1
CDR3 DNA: TGTGCCAGCAGCCGGGACAGAACGAACACCGGGGAGCTGTTTTTT
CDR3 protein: CASSRDRTNTGELFF

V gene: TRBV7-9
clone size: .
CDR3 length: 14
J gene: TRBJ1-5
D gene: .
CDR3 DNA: TGTGCCAGCAGCCAGTATGCGGGGGGGCAGCCCCAGCATTTT
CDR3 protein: CASSQYAGGQPQHF

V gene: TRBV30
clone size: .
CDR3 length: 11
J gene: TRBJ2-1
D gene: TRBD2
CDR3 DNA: TGTGCCTGGAGTGTAAGCGGGAAGGGGTTCTTC
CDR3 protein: CAWSVSGKGFF

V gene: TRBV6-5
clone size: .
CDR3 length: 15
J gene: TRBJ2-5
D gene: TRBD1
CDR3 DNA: TGTGCCAGCAGACCCATAGACAGGGTGCTGGAGACCCAGTACTTC
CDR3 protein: CASRPIDRVLETQYF

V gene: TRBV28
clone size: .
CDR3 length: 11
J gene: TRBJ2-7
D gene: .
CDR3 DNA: TGTGCCGCCACCTCCAGCTACGAGCAGTACTTC
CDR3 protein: CAATSSYEQYF

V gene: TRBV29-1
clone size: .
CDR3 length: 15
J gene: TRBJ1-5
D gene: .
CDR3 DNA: TGCAGCGTTGAAGTAGAGGGAATCGGGAATCAGCCCCAGCATTTT
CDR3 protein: CSVEVEGIGNQPQHF

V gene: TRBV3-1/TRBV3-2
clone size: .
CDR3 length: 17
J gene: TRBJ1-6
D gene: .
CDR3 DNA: TGTGCCAGCAGCCAAGTCCCGGGGTCCCTAGGGAGTTCACCCCTCCACTTT
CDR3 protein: CASSQVPGSLGSSPLHF

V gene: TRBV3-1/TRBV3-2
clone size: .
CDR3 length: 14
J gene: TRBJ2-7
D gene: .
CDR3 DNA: TGTGCCAGCAGCCCAAGCGGGCTAACGTACGAGCAGTACTTC
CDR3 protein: CASSPSGLTYEQYF

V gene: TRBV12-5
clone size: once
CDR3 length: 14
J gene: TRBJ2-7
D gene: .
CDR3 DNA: TGTGCTAGCCGGTCCGACGCAGGCTCCTACGAGCAGTACTTC
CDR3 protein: CASRSDAGSYEQYF

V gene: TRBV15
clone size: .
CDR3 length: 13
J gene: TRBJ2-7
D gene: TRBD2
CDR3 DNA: TGTGCCACCAGCACCGCGGGAGTGGGCGAGCAGTACTTC
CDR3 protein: CATSTAGVGEQYF